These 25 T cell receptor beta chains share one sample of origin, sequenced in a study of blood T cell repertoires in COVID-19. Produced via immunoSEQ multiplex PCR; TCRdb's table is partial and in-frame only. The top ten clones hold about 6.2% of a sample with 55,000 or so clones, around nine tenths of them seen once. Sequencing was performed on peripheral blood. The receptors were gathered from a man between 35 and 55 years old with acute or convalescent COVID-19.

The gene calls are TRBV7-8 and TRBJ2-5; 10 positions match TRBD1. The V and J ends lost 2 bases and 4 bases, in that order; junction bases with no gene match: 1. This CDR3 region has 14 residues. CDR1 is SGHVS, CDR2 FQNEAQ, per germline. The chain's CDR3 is CASSLRTGGETQYF. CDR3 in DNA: TGTGCCAGCAGCTTAAGGACAGGGGGAGAGACCCAGTACTTC.

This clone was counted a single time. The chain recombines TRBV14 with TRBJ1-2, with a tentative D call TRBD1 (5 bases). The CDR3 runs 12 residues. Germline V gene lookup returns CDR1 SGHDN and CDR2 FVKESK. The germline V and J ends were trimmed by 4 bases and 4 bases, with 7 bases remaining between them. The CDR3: CASSPGGYGYTF. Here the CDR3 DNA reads TGTGCCAGCAGCCCGGGGGGCTATGGCTACACCTTC. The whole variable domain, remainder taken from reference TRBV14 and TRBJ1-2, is EAGVTQFPSHSVIEKGQTVTLRCDPISGHDNLYWYRRVMGKEIKFLLHFVKESKQDESGMPNNRFLAERTGGTYSTLKVQPAELEDSGVYFCASSPGGYGYTFGSGTRLTVV.

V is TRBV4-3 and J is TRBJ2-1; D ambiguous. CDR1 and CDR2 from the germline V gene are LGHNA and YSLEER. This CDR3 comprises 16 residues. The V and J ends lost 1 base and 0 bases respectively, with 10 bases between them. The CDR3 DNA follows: TGCGCCAGCAGCCAAGTCGGCGGAAGCTCCTACAATGAGCAGTTCTTC. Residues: CASSQVGGSSYNEQFF.

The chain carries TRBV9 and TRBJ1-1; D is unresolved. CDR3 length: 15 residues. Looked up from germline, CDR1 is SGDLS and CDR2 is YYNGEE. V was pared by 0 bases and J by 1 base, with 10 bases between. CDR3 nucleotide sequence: TGTGCCAGCAGCGTAGGTGGGGAGAAGAACACTGAAGCTTTCTTT. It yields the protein CASSVGGEKNTEAFF. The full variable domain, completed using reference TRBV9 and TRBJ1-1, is DSGVTQTPKHLITATGQRVTLRCSPRSGDLSVYWYQQSLDQGLQFLIQYYNGEERAKGNILERFSAQQFPDLHSELNLSSLELGDSALYFCASSVGGEKNTEAFFGQGTRLTVV.

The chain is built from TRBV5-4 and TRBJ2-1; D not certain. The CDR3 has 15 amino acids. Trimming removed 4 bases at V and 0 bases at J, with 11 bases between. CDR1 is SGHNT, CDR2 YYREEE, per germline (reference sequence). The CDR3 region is CASSPRRSSYNEQFF. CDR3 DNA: TGTGCCAGCAGCCCCCGCAGGTCCTCCTACAATGAGCAGTTCTTC.

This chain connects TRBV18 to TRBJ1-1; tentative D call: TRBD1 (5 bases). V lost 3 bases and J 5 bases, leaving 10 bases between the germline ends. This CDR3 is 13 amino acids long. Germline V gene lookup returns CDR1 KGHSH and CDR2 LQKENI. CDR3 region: CASSPIRDTEAFF. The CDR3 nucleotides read TGTGCCAGCTCACCCATCAGGGATACTGAAGCTTTCTTT.

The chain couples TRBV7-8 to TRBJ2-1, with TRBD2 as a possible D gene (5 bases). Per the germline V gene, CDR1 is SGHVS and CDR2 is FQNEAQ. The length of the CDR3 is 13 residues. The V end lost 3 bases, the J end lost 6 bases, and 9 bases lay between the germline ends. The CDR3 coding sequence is TGTGCCAGCAGCTTCGGAGCGGTCAATGAGCAGTTCTTC. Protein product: CASSFGAVNEQFF.

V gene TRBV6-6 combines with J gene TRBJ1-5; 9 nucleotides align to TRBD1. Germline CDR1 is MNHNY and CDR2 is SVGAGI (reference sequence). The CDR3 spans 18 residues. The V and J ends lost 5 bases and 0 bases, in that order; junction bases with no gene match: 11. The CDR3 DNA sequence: TGTGCCAGCAGTCCAAACAGGGGGCGCGGGGCTAGCAATCAGCCCCAGCATTTT. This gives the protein CASSPNRGRGASNQPQHF.

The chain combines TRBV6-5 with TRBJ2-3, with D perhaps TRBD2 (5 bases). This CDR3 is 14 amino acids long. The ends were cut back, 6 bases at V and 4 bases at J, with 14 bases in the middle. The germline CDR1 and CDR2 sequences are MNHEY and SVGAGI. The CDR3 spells CASRRALGPDTQYF. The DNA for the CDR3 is TGTGCCAGCAGGCGGGCATTAGGTCCAGATACGCAGTATTTT.

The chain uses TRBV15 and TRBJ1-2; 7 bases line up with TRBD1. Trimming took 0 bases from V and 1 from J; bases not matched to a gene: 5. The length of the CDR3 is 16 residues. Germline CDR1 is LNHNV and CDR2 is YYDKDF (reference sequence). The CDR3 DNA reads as TGTGCCACCAGCAGAGATTTAGGGGGCTATAACTATGGCTACACCTTC. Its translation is CATSRDLGGYNYGYTF.

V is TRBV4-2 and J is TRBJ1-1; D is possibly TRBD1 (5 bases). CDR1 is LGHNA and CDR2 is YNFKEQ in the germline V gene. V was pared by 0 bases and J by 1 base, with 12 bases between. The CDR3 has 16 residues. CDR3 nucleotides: TGTGCCAGCAGCCAAGAGCCAGGGCAGCCGAACACTGAAGCTTTCTTT. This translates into CASSQEPGQPNTEAFF.

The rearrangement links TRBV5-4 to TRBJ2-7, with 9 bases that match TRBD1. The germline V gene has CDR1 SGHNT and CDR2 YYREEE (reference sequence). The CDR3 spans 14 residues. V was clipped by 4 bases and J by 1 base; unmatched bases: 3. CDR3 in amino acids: CASSQDRGSYEQYF. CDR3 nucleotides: TGTGCCAGCAGCCAGGACAGGGGATCCTACGAGCAGTACTTC.

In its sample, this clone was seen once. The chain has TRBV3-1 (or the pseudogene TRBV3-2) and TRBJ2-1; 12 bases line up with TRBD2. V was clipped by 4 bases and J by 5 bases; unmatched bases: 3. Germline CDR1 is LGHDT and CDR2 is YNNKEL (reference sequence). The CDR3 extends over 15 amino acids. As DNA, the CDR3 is TGTGCCAGCAGCCCCCGGACTAGCGGGAACAATGAGCAGTTCTTC. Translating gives CASSPRTSGNNEQFF.

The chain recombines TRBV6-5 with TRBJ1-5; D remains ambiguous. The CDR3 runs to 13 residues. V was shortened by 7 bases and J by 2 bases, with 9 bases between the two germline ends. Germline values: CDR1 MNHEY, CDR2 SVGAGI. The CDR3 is CASTLEGNQPQHF. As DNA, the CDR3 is TGTGCCAGCACCCTCGAGGGCAATCAGCCCCAGCATTTT.

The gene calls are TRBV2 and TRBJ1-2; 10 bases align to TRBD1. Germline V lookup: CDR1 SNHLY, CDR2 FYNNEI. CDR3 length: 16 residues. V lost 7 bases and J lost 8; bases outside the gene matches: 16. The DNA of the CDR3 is TGTGCCAGCAATCCGAAGACAGGGGGCGCGGTAGAAGGCTACACCTTC. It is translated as CASNPKTGGAVEGYTF. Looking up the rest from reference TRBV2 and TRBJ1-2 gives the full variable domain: EPEVTQTPSHQVTQMGQEVILRCVPISNHLYFYWYRQILGQKVEFLVSFYNNEISEKSEIFDDQFSVERPDGSNFTLKIRSTKLEDSAMYFCASNPKTGGAVEGYTFGSGTRLTVV.

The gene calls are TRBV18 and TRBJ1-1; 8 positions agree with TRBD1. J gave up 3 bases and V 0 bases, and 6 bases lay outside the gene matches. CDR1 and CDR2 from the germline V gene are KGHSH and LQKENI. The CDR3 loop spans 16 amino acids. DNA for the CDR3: TGTGCCAGCTCACCACCTACAGGGGGAAGCTACACTGAAGCTTTCTTT. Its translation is CASSPPTGGSYTEAFF.

This CDR3 is CSVEGGTGELFF. Here the CDR3 DNA reads TGCAGCGTTGAGGGCGGGACCGGGGAGCTGTTTTTT. V usage is TRBV29-1 and J usage is TRBJ2-2, with a tentative D call TRBD2 (5 bases). This CDR3 spans 12 amino acids. The V and J ends lost 3 bases and 5 bases respectively, with 7 bases between them. CDR1 and CDR2 (germline): SQVTM, ANQGSEA.

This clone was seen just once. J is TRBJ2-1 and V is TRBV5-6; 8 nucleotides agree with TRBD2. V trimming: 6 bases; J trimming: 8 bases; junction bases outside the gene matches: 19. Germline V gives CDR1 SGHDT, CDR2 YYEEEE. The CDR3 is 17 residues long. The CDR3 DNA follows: TGTGCCAGCAACGAAGTCGGCGAGCGGGAGTTTAGGGATGAGCAGTTCTTC. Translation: CASNEVGEREFRDEQFF.

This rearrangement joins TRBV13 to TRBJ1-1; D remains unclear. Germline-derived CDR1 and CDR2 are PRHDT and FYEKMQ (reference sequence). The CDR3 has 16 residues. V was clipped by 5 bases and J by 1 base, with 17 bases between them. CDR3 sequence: CASSPWTRGGNTEAFF. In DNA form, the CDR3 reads TGTGCCAGCAGCCCTTGGACTCGCGGAGGGAACACTGAAGCTTTCTTT.

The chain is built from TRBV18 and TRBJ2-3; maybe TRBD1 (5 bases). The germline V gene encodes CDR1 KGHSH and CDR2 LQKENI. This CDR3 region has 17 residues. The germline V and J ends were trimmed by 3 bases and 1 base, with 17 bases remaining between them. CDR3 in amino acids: CASSPVGQGIGTDTQYF. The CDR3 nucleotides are TGTGCCAGCTCACCGGTCGGGCAGGGCATAGGCACAGATACGCAGTATTTT.

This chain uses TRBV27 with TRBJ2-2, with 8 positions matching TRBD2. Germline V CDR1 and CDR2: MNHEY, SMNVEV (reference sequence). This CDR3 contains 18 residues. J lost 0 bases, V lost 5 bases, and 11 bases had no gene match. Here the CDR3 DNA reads TGTGCCAGCAGTCCCTTATTTAGCGGGGCTCCGAACACCGGGGAGCTGTTTTTT. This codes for CASSPLFSGAPNTGELFF.

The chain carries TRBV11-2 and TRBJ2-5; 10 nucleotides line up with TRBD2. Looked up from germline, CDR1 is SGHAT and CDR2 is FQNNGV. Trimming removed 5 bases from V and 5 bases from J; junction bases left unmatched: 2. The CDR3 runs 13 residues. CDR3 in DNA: TGTGCCAGCAGCCAAGCGGGAGGGGAGACCCAGTACTTC. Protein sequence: CASSQAGGETQYF.

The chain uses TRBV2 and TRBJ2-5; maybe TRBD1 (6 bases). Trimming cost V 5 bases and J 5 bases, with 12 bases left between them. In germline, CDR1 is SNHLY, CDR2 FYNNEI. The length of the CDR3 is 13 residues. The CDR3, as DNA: TGTGCCAGCAGTCTGGGGGCGGTGGAGACCCAGTACTTC. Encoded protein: CASSLGAVETQYF.

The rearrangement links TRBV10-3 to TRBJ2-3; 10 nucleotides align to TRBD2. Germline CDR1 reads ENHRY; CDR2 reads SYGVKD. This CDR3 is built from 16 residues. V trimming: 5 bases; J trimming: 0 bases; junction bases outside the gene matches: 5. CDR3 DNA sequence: TGTGCCATCAGTCTCGGGACTAGCGCAAGCACAGATACGCAGTATTTT. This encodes CAISLGTSASTDTQYF.

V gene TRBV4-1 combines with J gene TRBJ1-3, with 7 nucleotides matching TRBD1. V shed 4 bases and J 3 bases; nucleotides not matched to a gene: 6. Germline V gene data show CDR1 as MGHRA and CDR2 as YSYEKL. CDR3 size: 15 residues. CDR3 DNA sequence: TGCGCCAGCAGCCTCGGGACAGCGGTTGGAAACACCATATATTTT. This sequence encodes CASSLGTAVGNTIYF.